The rows below give T cell receptor beta chains drawn from one sample of a study of T cell responses to AZD1222 COVID-19 vaccine. Assay used: immunoSEQ multiplex PCR; TCRdb lists only in-frame clones, some missing. The repertoire holds 95,000 to 110,000 clones, with 90% to 95% as singletons. This specimen was peripheral blood, taken 28 days after the second AZD1222 dose. These receptor sequences come from an adult who received the AZD1222 COVID-19 vaccine. Both conserved end residues are part of each CDR3. A D gene is named only where the DNA matches it firmly. A row's size may be missing; if present it is once, few, many or a size class.

V gene: TRBV11-2; clone size: .; D gene: .; J gene: TRBJ2-3; CDR3 DNA: TGTGCCAGCAGCTTAGGAGATACGCAGTATTTT; CDR3 protein: CASSLGDTQYF
V gene: TRBV6-1; clone size: .; D gene: TRBD1; J gene: TRBJ2-3; CDR3 DNA: TGTGCCAGCAGTGAACAGACAGGGGCCAGCACAGATACGCAGTATTTT; CDR3 protein: CASSEQTGASTDTQYF
V gene: TRBV9; clone size: few; D gene: .; J gene: TRBJ2-1; CDR3 DNA: TGTGCCAGCAGCGTAGGTCAGGGCCCGACCAATGAGCAGTTCTTC; CDR3 protein: CASSVGQGPTNEQFF
V gene: TRBV7-8; clone size: .; D gene: .; J gene: TRBJ2-3; CDR3 DNA: TGTGCCAGCAGCCCCGCGGGAGATACGCAGTATTTT; CDR3 protein: CASSPAGDTQYF
V gene: TRBV29-1; clone size: few; D gene: .; J gene: TRBJ1-2; CDR3 DNA: TGCAGCGTTGATTCGGGATGGGGCTACACCTTC; CDR3 protein: CSVDSGWGYTF
V gene: TRBV6-4; clone size: .; D gene: .; J gene: TRBJ1-6; CDR3 DNA: TGTGCCAGCAGTGACTCGAGACAGGACAATTCACCCCTCCACTTT; CDR3 protein: CASSDSRQDNSPLHF
V gene: TRBV29-1; clone size: .; D gene: .; J gene: TRBJ2-1; CDR3 DNA: TGCAGCGTACTCCTATACAATGAGCAGTTCTTC; CDR3 protein: CSVLLYNEQFF
V gene: TRBV5-1; clone size: .; D gene: TRBD2; J gene: TRBJ2-1; CDR3 DNA: TGCGCCAGCAGGCCTAGCGGGGGGGACTACAATGAGCAGTTCTTC; CDR3 protein: CASRPSGGDYNEQFF
V gene: TRBV5-5; clone size: .; D gene: .; J gene: TRBJ2-1; CDR3 DNA: TGTGCCAGCAGCTTAGACGGGGGCCGCTCCTACAATGAGCAGTTCTTC; CDR3 protein: CASSLDGGRSYNEQFF
V gene: TRBV19; clone size: .; D gene: TRBD2; J gene: TRBJ2-3; CDR3 DNA: TGTGCCAGTAGTCCTAGCGGGAGAGTCACTGGTACGCAGTATTTT; CDR3 protein: CASSPSGRVTGTQYF
V gene: TRBV3-1/TRBV3-2; clone size: .; D gene: .; J gene: TRBJ1-1; CDR3 DNA: TGTGCCAGCAGCCTGGGGTCCTACACTGAAGCTTTCTTT; CDR3 protein: CASSLGSYTEAFF
V gene: TRBV5-1; clone size: .; D gene: .; J gene: TRBJ2-1; CDR3 DNA: TGCGCCAGCAGTGGACAGAACCTTAACAATGAGCAGTTCTTC; CDR3 protein: CASSGQNLNNEQFF
V gene: TRBV5-6; clone size: .; D gene: .; J gene: TRBJ1-2; CDR3 DNA: TGTGCCAGCAGCCCCGGGTCTGGCTACACCTTC; CDR3 protein: CASSPGSGYTF
V gene: TRBV12-5; clone size: .; D gene: TRBD1; J gene: TRBJ2-3; CDR3 DNA: TGTGCTAGTCGGCAGGGGGGCACAGATACGCAGTATTTT; CDR3 protein: CASRQGGTDTQYF
V gene: TRBV2; clone size: .; D gene: .; J gene: TRBJ1-2; CDR3 DNA: TGTGCCAGCAGTTATAACAACCGTGGCGGCTACACCTTC; CDR3 protein: CASSYNNRGGYTF
V gene: TRBV2; clone size: .; D gene: .; J gene: TRBJ2-7; CDR3 DNA: TGTGCCAGCAGTTTATACGAGCAGTACTTC; CDR3 protein: CASSLYEQYF
V gene: TRBV30; clone size: .; D gene: .; J gene: TRBJ2-1; CDR3 DNA: TGTGCCTGGAGCGCACAGGGGGGGAATGAGCAGTTCTTC; CDR3 protein: CAWSAQGGNEQFF
V gene: TRBV5-6; clone size: .; D gene: .; J gene: TRBJ2-5; CDR3 DNA: TGTGCCAGCAGCTTGGGTTCCCTTCGGACCCAGTACTTC; CDR3 protein: CASSLGSLRTQYF
V gene: TRBV23-1; clone size: once; D gene: TRBD1; J gene: TRBJ1-1; CDR3 DNA: TGCGCCAGCAGTCAACACAGGGGGCCTGGATTGGAAGCTTTCTTT; CDR3 protein: CASSQHRGPGLEAFF
V gene: TRBV3-1/TRBV3-2; clone size: .; D gene: .; J gene: TRBJ1-6; CDR3 DNA: TGTGCCAGCAGCCCTAAGGAGGTTAGGGGTTCACCCCTCCACTTT; CDR3 protein: CASSPKEVRGSPLHF
V gene: TRBV10-2; clone size: .; D gene: .; J gene: TRBJ1-2; CDR3 DNA: TGCGCCAGCAGTGAGATGGGAGATGGCTACACCTTC; CDR3 protein: CASSEMGDGYTF
V gene: TRBV3-1/TRBV3-2; clone size: few; D gene: .; J gene: TRBJ1-1; CDR3 DNA: TGTGCCAGCAGCCTAGCGGGCGGGAAAGCTTTCTTT; CDR3 protein: CASSLAGGKAFF
V gene: TRBV7-2; clone size: .; D gene: .; J gene: TRBJ1-5; CDR3 DNA: TGTGCCAGCAGCTTAGGCCTGAGGTGGGATCAGCCCCAGCATTTT; CDR3 protein: CASSLGLRWDQPQHF
V gene: TRBV21-1; clone size: .; D gene: .; J gene: TRBJ1-2; CDR3 DNA: TGTGCCAGCAGCACCCGGGACCTCCTGCGGGGCTACACCTTC; CDR3 protein: CASSTRDLLRGYTF
V gene: TRBV5-1; clone size: .; D gene: TRBD1; J gene: TRBJ1-2; CDR3 DNA: TGCGCCAGCAGCCCTGAAGAGTGGACAGGGCATGGTGAATATGGCTACACCTTC; CDR3 protein: CASSPEEWTGHGEYGYTF
V gene: TRBV9; clone size: once; D gene: .; J gene: TRBJ2-4; CDR3 DNA: TGTGCCAGCAGCGTCGGACGGGTAGCCAAAAACATTCAGTACTTC; CDR3 protein: CASSVGRVAKNIQYF
V gene: TRBV4-1; clone size: .; D gene: .; J gene: TRBJ2-7; CDR3 DNA: TGCGCCAGCAGCCAAGACAGCCTGGAGCAGTACTTC; CDR3 protein: CASSQDSLEQYF
V gene: TRBV7-9; clone size: .; D gene: TRBD2; J gene: TRBJ2-2; CDR3 DNA: TGTGCCAGCAGCTTACCGGGACTAGCGTTCACCGGGGAGCTGTTTTTT; CDR3 protein: CASSLPGLAFTGELFF
V gene: TRBV3-1/TRBV3-2; clone size: once; D gene: .; J gene: TRBJ2-5; CDR3 DNA: TGTGCCAGCAGCCAAGGGCCTCAGACGGAGACCCAGTACTTC; CDR3 protein: CASSQGPQTETQYF
V gene: TRBV9; clone size: .; D gene: TRBD1; J gene: TRBJ2-7; CDR3 DNA: TGTGCCAGCAGCGGCAGCCGGGACAGGGGAAGGGAGCAGTACTTC; CDR3 protein: CASSGSRDRGREQYF
V gene: TRBV30; clone size: .; D gene: .; J gene: TRBJ1-5; CDR3 DNA: TGTGCCTGGTCCCTGGGATCCAATCAGCCCCAGCATTTT; CDR3 protein: CAWSLGSNQPQHF
V gene: TRBV18; clone size: .; D gene: .; J gene: TRBJ1-6; CDR3 DNA: TGTGCCAGCTCACCATTGACAGGTGGTGATTCACCCCTCCACTTT; CDR3 protein: CASSPLTGGDSPLHF
V gene: TRBV28; clone size: .; D gene: .; J gene: TRBJ2-3; CDR3 DNA: TGTGCCAGCAGTTTAGGTCTGGCCATGGGGACGCAGTATTTT; CDR3 protein: CASSLGLAMGTQYF
V gene: TRBV29-1; clone size: .; D gene: TRBD2; J gene: TRBJ2-3; CDR3 DNA: TGCAGCGGGACTAGCGGGGGGTGGACAGATACGCAGTATTTT; CDR3 protein: CSGTSGGWTDTQYF
V gene: TRBV12-3/TRBV12-4; clone size: .; D gene: .; J gene: TRBJ2-1; CDR3 DNA: TGTGCCAGCAGTTTAGAGGAGCAGTTCTTC; CDR3 protein: CASSLEEQFF
V gene: TRBV24-1; clone size: once; D gene: TRBD1; J gene: TRBJ2-7; CDR3 DNA: TGTGCCACCAGTGATCCCGGGACAGGGACCTACGAGCAGTACTTC; CDR3 protein: CATSDPGTGTYEQYF
V gene: TRBV7-2; clone size: .; D gene: .; J gene: TRBJ2-7; CDR3 DNA: TGTGCCAGCAGCCATGTCGACAGCAAGGAGAACGAGCAGTACTTC; CDR3 protein: CASSHVDSKENEQYF
V gene: TRBV27; clone size: .; D gene: TRBD1; J gene: TRBJ1-2; CDR3 DNA: TGTGCCAGCAGTTTGTCACAGGGGTTGGTCTATGGCTACACCTTC; CDR3 protein: CASSLSQGLVYGYTF
V gene: TRBV10-3; clone size: once; D gene: TRBD1; J gene: TRBJ1-1; CDR3 DNA: TGTGCCATCAGTGAGTCGGACAGGACCACCACTGAAGCTTTCTTT; CDR3 protein: CAISESDRTTTEAFF
V gene: TRBV28; clone size: .; D gene: .; J gene: TRBJ1-2; CDR3 DNA: TGTGCCAGCAGTTTTTTTAGGTTGACAGCCACTAACTATGGCTACACCTTC; CDR3 protein: CASSFFRLTATNYGYTF
V gene: TRBV18; clone size: .; D gene: .; J gene: TRBJ2-1; CDR3 DNA: TGTGCCAGCTCACCACTAGCGCCAGGGGACAATGAGCAGTTCTTC; CDR3 protein: CASSPLAPGDNEQFF
V gene: TRBV5-1; clone size: .; D gene: .; J gene: TRBJ1-2; CDR3 DNA: TGCGCCAGCAGCTTGGAAGGGGTGTCGGGCTACACCTTC; CDR3 protein: CASSLEGVSGYTF
V gene: TRBV10-3; clone size: .; D gene: .; J gene: TRBJ2-1; CDR3 DNA: TGTGCCATCGGGGATCTCTCCTACAATGAGCAGTTCTTC; CDR3 protein: CAIGDLSYNEQFF
V gene: TRBV18; clone size: .; D gene: TRBD1; J gene: TRBJ1-1; CDR3 DNA: TGTGCCAGCCTTGGGACAGAGAATAGGAACACTGAAGCTTTCTTT; CDR3 protein: CASLGTENRNTEAFF
V gene: TRBV2; clone size: .; D gene: .; J gene: TRBJ1-1; CDR3 DNA: TGTGCCAGCAACTGGGAGGACACTGAAGCTTTCTTT; CDR3 protein: CASNWEDTEAFF
V gene: TRBV3-1/TRBV3-2; clone size: .; D gene: TRBD2; J gene: TRBJ2-5; CDR3 DNA: TGTGCCAGCAGCCAACGGACTAGCGGGAGGGTTGAGACCCAGTACTTC; CDR3 protein: CASSQRTSGRVETQYF
V gene: TRBV19; clone size: .; D gene: TRBD1; J gene: TRBJ2-7; CDR3 DNA: TGTGCCAGTAGCTCGGGACAGGGGGCGTACGAGCAGTACTTC; CDR3 protein: CASSSGQGAYEQYF
V gene: TRBV12-3/TRBV12-4; clone size: .; D gene: .; J gene: TRBJ2-7; CDR3 DNA: TGTGCCAGCAGTTTAATTATCTACGAGCAGTACTTC; CDR3 protein: CASSLIIYEQYF
V gene: TRBV3-1/TRBV3-2; clone size: .; D gene: TRBD1; J gene: TRBJ1-3; CDR3 DNA: TGTGCCAGCAGCTCCTGGACAGGGTGGTCTGGAAACACCATATATTTT; CDR3 protein: CASSSWTGWSGNTIYF
V gene: TRBV7-9; clone size: .; D gene: TRBD1; J gene: TRBJ1-5; CDR3 DNA: TGTGCCAGCAGCGCCCCGGGACAGGGGGCATATTTT; CDR3 protein: CASSAPGQGAYF
V gene: TRBV7-6; clone size: few; D gene: .; J gene: TRBJ1-6; CDR3 DNA: TGTGCCAGCAGCTTAGGCGGTTATAATTCACCCCTCCACTTT; CDR3 protein: CASSLGGYNSPLHF
V gene: TRBV12-3/TRBV12-4; clone size: .; D gene: .; J gene: TRBJ1-5; CDR3 DNA: TGTGCCAGCAGCCCCGCCCGCGCCGGGTTCCAGCATTTT; CDR3 protein: CASSPARAGFQHF